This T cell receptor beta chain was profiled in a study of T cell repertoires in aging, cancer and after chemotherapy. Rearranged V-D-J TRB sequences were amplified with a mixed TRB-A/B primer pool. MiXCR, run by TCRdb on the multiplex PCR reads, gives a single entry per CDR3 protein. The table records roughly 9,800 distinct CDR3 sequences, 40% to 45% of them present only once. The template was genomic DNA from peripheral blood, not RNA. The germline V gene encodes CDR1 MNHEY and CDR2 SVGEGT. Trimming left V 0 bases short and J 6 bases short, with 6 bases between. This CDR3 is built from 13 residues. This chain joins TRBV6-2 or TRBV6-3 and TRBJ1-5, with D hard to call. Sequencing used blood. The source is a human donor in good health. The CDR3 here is CASSYSPTQPQHF. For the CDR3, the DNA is TGTGCCAGCAGTTACTCACCCACTCAGCCCCAGCATTTT.